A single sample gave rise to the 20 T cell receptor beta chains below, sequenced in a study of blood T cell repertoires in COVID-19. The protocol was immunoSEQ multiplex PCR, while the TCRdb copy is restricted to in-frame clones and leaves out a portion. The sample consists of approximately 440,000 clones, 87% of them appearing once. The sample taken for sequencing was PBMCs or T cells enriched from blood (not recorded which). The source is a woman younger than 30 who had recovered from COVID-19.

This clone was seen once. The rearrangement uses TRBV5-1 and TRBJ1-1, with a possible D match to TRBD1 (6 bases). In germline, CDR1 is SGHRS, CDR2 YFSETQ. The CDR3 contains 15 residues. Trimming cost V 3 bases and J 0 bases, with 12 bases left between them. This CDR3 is CASSSQGSLNTEAFF. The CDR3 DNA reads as TGCGCCAGCAGCTCACAGGGATCCCTGAACACTGAAGCTTTCTTT.

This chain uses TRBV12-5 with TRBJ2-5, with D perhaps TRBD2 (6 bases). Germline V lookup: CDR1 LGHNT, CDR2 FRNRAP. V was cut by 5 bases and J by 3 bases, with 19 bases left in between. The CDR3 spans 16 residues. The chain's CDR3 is CASGITSFLMKETQYF. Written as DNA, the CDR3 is TGTGCTAGTGGTATTACTAGCTTCTTAATGAAAGAGACCCAGTACTTC.

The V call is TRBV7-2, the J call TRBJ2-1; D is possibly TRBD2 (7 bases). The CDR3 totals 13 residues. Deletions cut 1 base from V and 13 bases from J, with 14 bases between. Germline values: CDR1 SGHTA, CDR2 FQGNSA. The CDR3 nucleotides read TGTGCCAGCAGCTTAGAAGGGGGGGGCCCTCAGTTCTTC. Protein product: CASSLEGGGPQFF.

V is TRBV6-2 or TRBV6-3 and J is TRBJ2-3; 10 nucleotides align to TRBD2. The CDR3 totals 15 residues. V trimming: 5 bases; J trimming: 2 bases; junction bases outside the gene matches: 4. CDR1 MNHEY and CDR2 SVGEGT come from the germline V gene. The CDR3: CASSLAGALTDTQYF. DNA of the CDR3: TGTGCCAGCAGTCTAGCGGGGGCGCTCACAGATACGCAGTATTTT.

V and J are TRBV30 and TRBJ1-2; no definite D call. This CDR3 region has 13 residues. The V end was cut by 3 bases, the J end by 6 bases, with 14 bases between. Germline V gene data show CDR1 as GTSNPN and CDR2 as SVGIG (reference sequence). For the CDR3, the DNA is TGTGCCTGGAGGGGAGGGAGTGTTAATGGCTACACCTTC. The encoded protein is CAWRGGSVNGYTF.

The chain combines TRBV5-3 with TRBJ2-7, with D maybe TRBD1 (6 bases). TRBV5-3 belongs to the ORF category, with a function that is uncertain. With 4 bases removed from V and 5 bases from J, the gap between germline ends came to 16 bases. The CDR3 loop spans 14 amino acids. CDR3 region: CARSPQGPSDEQYF. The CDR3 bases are TGTGCCAGAAGCCCACAGGGACCCTCGGACGAGCAGTACTTC.

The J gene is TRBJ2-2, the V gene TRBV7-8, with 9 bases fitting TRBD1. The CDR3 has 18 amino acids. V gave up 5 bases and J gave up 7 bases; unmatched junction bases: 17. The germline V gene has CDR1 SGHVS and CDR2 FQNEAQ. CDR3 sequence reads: CASSPYRDRVRLGGELFF. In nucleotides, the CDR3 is TGTGCCAGCAGCCCCTACCGGGACAGGGTGAGGTTAGGCGGGGAGCTGTTTTTT.

CDR3 sequence (DNA): TGTGCCAGCAGCCAAGGCCGCGGGCTAGCGGGAGAGCAGTTCTTC. Encoded protein: CASSQGRGLAGEQFF. The chain employs TRBV3-1 (or the pseudogene TRBV3-2) and TRBJ2-1; 9 positions match TRBD2. Trimming took 1 base from V and 10 from J; bases not matched to a gene: 8. The germline V gene encodes CDR1 LGHDT and CDR2 YNNKEL (reference sequence). The CDR3 loop spans 15 amino acids.

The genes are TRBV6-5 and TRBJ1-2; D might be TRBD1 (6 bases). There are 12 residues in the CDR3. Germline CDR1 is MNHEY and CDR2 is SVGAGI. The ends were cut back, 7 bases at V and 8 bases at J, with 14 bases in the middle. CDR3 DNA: TGTGCCAGCACTACAGGGATTGAAGGCTACACCTTC. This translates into CASTTGIEGYTF.

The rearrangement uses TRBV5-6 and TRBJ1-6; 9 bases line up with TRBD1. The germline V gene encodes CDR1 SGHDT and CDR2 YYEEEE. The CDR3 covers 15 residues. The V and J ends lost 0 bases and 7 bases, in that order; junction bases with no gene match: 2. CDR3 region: CASSLDRGLNSPLHF. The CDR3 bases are TGTGCCAGCAGCTTGGACAGGGGGCTCAATTCACCCCTCCACTTT.

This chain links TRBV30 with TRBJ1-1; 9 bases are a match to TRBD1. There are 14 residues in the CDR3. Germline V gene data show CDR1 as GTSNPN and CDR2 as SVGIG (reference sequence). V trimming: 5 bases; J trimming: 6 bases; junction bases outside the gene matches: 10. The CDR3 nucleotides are TGTGCCTGGGACTATGGGGACAGGGAGGCTGAAGCTTTCTTT. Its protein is CAWDYGDREAEAFF.

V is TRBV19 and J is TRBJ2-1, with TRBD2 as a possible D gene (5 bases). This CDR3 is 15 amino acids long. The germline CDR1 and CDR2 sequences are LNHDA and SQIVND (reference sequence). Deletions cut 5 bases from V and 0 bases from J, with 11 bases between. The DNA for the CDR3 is TGTGCCAGTAGTCCGACTGGGAGCTCCTACAATGAGCAGTTCTTC. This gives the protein CASSPTGSSYNEQFF.

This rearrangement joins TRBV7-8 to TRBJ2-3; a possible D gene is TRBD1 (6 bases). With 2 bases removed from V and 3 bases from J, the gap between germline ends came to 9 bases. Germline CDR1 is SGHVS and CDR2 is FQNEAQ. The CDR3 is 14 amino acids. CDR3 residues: CASSLWQGTDTQYF. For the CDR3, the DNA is TGTGCCAGCAGCTTATGGCAGGGGACAGATACGCAGTATTTT.

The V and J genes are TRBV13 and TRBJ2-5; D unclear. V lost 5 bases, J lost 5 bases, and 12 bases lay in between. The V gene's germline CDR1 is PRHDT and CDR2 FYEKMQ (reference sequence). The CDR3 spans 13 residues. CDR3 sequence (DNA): TGTGCCAGCAGCCATCTAGACCGGGAGACCCAGTACTTC. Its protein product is CASSHLDRETQYF.

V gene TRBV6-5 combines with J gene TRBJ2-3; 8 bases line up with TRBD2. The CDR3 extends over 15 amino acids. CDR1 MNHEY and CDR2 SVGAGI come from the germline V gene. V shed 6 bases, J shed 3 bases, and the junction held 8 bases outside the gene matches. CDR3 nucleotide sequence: TGTGCCAGCAGCTCGGGGGGGGCGAGGACAGATACGCAGTATTTT. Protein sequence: CASSSGGARTDTQYF.

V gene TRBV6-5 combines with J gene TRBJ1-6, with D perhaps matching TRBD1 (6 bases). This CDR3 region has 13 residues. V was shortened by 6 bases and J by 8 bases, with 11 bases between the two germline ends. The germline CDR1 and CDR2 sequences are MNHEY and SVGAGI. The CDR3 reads CASSTGFYSPLHF. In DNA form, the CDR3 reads TGTGCCAGCAGCACAGGGTTTTATTCACCCCTCCACTTT.

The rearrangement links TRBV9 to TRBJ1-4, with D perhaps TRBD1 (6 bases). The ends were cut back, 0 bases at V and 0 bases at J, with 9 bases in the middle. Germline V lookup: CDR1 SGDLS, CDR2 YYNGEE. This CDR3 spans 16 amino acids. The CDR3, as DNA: TGTGCCAGCAGCGTAGGAGGGGGTACAACTAATGAAAAACTGTTTTTT. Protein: CASSVGGGTTNEKLFF.

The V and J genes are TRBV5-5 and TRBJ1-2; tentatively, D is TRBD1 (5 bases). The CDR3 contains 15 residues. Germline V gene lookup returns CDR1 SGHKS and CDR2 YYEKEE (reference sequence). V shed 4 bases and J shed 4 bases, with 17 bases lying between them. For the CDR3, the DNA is TGTGCCAGCAGCCCGGGACTGGGGATGGTCTATGGCTACACCTTC. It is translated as CASSPGLGMVYGYTF. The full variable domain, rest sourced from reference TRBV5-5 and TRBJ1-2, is DAGVTQSPTHLIKTRGQQVTLRCSPISGHKSVSWYQQVLGQGPQFIFQYYEKEERGRGNFPDRFSARQFPNYSSELNVNALLLGDSALYLCASSPGLGMVYGYTFGSGTRLTVV.

CDR3 bases: TGTGCCTGGGTCAGGACTGACCTTGAAACCGGGGAGCTGTTTTTT. This sequence encodes CAWVRTDLETGELFF. This chain joins TRBV30 and TRBJ2-2, with D perhaps matching TRBD2 (5 bases). Trimming took off 5 bases at V and 5 bases at J, with 18 bases between the two ends. CDR1 is GTSNPN, CDR2 SVGIG, per germline (reference sequence). The CDR3 contains 15 residues.

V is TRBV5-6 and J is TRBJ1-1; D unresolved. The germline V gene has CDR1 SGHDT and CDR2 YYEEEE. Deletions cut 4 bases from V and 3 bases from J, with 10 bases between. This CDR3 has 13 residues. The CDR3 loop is CASSPGWDTEAFF. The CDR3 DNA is TGTGCCAGCAGCCCCGGGTGGGACACTGAAGCTTTCTTT.